This T cell receptor beta chain was captured in a study of cytomegalovirus exposure and HLA in healthy donors. Notes on the study in general: Near-uniform donor sequencing depth was presumed by presence/absence analyses. What TCR beta sequences reportedly achieved was accurate prediction of HLA-A and HLA-B alleles in most subjects. V- and J-gene trimming of TCR beta was linked (in a later analysis) to a missense DCLRE1C variant.

A multiplex PCR was run with 60 Vbeta primers and 13 Jbeta primers. TCRdb's table, derived via immunoSEQ multiplex PCR, lists solely in-frame clones and lacks some. Here the sample spans around 150,000 clones, around 80% being singletons. CDR3 size: 16 residues. With V trimmed by 2 bases and J by 6 bases, 7 bases remained unmatched. Germline CDR1 MGHDK, CDR2 SYGVNS. With respect to this clone: Antigen specificity is unknown.

This receptor was taken from a woman in her thirties or forties in good health and CMV-seropositive. V is TRBV25-1 and J is TRBJ2-1, with 10 bases fitting TRBD2. Sequencing was done on a sample of PBMCs. CDR3 in DNA: TGTGCCAGCAGTGAACTTCAGCGGGAGGGCCGCAATGAGCAGTTCTTC. Translation: CASSELQREGRNEQFF. Combining the CDR3 with reference TRBV25-1 and TRBJ2-1 gives the whole variable domain EADIYQTPRYLVIGTGKKITLECSQTMGHDKMYWYQQDPGMELHLIHYSYGVNSTEKGDLSSESTVSRIRTEHFPLTLESARPSHTSQYLCASSELQREGRNEQFFGPGTRLTVL.